This record concerns one TCR beta chain sequence. Followed longitudinally, the Seattle patients had been enrolled during active infection. The sample is drawn from a study of blood T cell repertoires in COVID-19. Study processing details: Quantification of nucleated cells was approximated via reference gene primer amplification. TCRdb's table, derived via immunoSEQ multiplex PCR, lists solely in-frame clones and lacks some. D and trimming come from the DNA, and the V and J calls and clone size come from that table. The table records 150,000 to 200,000 clones, 65% to 90% of them present only once. Sample: peripheral blood. The receptor's source is a woman in her thirties or forties with COVID-19, enrolled during active disease.

CDR3 amino acids: CASSESTSGTRVTQYF. CDR3 nucleotide sequence: TGCGCCAGCAGTGAGTCCACCTCCGGGACTAGAGTGACCCAGTACTTC. The chain is built from TRBV10-1 and TRBJ2-5; 8 bases agree with TRBD2. The germline V gene has CDR1 WNHNN and CDR2 SYGVQD (reference sequence). The length of the CDR3 is 16 residues. J was trimmed by 7 bases and V by 0 bases; bases with no gene match: 10.